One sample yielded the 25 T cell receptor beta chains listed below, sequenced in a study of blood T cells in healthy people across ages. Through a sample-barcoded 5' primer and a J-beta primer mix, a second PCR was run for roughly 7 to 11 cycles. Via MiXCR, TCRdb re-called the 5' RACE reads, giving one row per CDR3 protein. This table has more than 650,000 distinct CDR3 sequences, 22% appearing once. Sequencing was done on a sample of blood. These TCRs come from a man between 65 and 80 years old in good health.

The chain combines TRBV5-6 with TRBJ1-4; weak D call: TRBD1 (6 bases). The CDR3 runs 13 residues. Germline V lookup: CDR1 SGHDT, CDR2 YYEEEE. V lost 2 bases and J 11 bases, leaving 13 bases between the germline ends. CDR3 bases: TGTGCCAGCAGCTTCGGTGTTACAGGGAAACTGTTTTTT. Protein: CASSFGVTGKLFF.

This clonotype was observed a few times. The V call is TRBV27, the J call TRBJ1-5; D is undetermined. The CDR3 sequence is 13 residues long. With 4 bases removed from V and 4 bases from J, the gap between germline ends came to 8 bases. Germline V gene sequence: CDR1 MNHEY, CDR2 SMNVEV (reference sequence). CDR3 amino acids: CASSSWGNQPQHF. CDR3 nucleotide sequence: TGTGCCAGCAGTTCGTGGGGAAATCAGCCCCAGCATTTT.

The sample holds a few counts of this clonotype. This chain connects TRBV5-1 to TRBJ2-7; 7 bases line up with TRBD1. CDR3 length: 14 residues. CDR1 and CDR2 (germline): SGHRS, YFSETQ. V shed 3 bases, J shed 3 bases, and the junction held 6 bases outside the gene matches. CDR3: CASSSGGQVYEQYF. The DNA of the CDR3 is TGCGCCAGCAGCTCCGGCGGACAGGTCTACGAGCAGTACTTC.

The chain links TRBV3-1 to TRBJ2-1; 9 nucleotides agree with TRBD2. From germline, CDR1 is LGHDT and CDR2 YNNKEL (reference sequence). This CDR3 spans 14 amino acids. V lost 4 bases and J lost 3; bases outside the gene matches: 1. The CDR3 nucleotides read TGTGCCAGCAGCCGGACTAGCGACTACAATGAGCAGTTCTTC. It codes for CASSRTSDYNEQFF.

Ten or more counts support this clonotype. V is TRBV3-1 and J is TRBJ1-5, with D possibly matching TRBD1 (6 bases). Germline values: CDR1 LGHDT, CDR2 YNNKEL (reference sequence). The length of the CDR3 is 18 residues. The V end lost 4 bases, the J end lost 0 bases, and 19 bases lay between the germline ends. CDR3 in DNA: TGTGCCAGCAGCCCAAACGCTGGGGGGGCCGATAGCAATCAGCCCCAGCATTTT. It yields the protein CASSPNAGGADSNQPQHF.

CDR3 nucleotide sequence: TGCAGCGTTGCCCTACAGGGCCCTGGTACTGAAGCTTTCTTT. This translates into CSVALQGPGTEAFF. The chain uses TRBV29-1 and TRBJ1-1; D might be TRBD1 (6 bases). This CDR3 region has 14 residues. Germline V gene data show CDR1 as SQVTM and CDR2 as ANQGSEA. Trimming stripped 4 bases from V and 5 bases from J, with 17 bases between.

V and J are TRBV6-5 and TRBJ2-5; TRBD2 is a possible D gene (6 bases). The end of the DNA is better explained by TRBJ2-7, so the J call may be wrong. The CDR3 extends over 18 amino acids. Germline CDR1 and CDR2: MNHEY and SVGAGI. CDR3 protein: CASSFGGLLGASTYEQYV. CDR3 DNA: TGTGCCAGCAGTTTTGGGGGGTTACTAGGTGCCTCGACCTACGAGCAGTACGTC.

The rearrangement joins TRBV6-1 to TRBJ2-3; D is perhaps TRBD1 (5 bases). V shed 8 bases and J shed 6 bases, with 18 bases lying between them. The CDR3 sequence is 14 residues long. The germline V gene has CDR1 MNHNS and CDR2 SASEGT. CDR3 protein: CASQAFSGLDTQYF. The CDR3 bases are TGTGCCAGCCAGGCATTTTCAGGGCTCGATACGCAGTATTTT.

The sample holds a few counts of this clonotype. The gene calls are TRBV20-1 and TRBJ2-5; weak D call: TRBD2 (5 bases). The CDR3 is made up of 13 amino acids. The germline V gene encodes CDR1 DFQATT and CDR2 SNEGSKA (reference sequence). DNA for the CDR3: TGCAGCTCCGGGGTTAATTCCCAAGAGACCCAGTACTTC. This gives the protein CSSGVNSQETQYF.

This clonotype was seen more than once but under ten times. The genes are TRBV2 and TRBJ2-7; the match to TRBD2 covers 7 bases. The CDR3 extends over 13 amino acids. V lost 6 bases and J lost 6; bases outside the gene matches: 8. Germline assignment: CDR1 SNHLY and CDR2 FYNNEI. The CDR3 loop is CASRVTSYSEQYV. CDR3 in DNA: TGTGCCAGCAGAGTGACTAGCTACTCCGAGCAGTACGTC.

In DNA, the CDR3 is TGTGCCAGCAGCCCCCCGGGACTAGCGACAAACATTCAGTACTTC. Residues: CASSPPGLATNIQYF. This rearrangement joins TRBV3-1 to TRBJ2-4, with TRBD2 matching 10 bases. Germline values: CDR1 LGHDT, CDR2 YNNKEL (reference sequence). V gave up 4 bases and J gave up 6 bases; unmatched junction bases: 6. The CDR3 is 15 residues long.

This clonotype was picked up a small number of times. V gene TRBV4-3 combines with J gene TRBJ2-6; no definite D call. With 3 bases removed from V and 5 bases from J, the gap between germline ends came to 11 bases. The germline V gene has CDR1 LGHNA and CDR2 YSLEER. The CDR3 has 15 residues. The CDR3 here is CASSQVPGWANVLTF. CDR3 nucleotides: TGCGCCAGCAGCCAGGTACCTGGGTGGGCCAACGTCCTGACTTTC.

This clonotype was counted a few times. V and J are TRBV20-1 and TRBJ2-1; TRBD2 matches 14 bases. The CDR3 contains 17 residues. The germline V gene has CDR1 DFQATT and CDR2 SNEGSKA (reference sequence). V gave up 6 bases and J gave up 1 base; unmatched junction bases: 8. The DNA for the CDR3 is TGCAGTGCACCGACTAGCGGGGGGGGTTTATCCTACAATGAGCAGTTCTTC. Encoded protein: CSAPTSGGGLSYNEQFF.

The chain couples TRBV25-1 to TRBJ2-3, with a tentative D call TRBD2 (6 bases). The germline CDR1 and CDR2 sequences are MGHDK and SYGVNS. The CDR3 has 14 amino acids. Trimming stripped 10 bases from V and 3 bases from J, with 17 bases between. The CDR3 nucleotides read TGTGCCACCCGGGGGAGGCTTTCAACAGATACGCAGTATTTT. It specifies CATRGRLSTDTQYF.

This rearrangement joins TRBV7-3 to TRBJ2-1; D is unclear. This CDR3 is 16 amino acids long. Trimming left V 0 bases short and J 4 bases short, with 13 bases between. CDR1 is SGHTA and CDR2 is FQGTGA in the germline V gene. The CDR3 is CASSLTPSGFYNEQFF. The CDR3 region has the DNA TGTGCCAGCAGCTTAACACCTTCTGGGTTTTACAATGAGCAGTTCTTC.

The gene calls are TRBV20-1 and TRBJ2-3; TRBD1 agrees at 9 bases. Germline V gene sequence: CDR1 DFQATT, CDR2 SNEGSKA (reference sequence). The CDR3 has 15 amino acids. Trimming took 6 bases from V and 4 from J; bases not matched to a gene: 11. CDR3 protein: CSARAPGQGPDTQYF. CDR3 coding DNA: TGCAGTGCCAGGGCACCGGGACAGGGCCCAGATACGCAGTATTTT.

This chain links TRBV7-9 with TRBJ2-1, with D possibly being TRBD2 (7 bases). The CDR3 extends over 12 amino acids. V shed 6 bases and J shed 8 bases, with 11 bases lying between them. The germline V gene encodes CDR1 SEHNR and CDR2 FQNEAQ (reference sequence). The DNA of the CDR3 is TGTGCCAGCAGTGGAGGGGGGGATGAGCAGTTCTTC. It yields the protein CASSGGGDEQFF.

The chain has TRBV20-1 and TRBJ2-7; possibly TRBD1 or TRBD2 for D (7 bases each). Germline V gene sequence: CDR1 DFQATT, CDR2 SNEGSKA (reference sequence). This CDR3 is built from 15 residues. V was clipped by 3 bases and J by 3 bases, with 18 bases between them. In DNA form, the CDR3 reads TGCAGTGCTAGGGGAGGGGGCGCAGATGTCTACGAGCAGTACTTC. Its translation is CSARGGGADVYEQYF.

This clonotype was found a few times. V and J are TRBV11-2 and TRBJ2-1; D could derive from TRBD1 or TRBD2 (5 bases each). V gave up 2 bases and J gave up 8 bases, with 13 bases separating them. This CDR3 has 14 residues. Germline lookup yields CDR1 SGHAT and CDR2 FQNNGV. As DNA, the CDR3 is TGTGCCAGCAGCTTAACGACGGGGCGGTATGAGCAGTTCTTC. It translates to CASSLTTGRYEQFF.

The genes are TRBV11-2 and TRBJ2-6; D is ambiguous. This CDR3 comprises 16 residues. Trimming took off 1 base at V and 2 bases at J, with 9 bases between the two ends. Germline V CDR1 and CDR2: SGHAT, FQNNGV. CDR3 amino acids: CASSLVPQAGANVLTF. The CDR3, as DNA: TGTGCCAGCAGCTTAGTCCCCCAGGCTGGGGCCAACGTCCTGACTTTC.

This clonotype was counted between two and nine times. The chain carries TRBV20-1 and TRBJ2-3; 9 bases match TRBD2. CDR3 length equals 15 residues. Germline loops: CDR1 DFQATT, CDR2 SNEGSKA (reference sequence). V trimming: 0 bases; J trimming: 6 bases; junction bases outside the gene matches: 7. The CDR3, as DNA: TGCAGTGCTAGAGATTGGCGGGAGGGCCTCGATACGCAGTATTTT. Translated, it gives CSARDWREGLDTQYF.

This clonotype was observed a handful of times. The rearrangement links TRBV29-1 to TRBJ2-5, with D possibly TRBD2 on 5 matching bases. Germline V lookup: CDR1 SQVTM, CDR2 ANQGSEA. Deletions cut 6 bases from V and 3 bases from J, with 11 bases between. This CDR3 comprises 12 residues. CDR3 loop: CSVADGEETQYF. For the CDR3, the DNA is TGCAGCGTAGCGGACGGAGAAGAGACCCAGTACTTC.

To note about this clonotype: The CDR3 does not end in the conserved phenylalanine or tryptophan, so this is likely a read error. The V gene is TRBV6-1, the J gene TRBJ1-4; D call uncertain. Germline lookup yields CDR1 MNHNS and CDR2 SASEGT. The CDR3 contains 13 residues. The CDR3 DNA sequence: TGTACCAGCAGTGAAGGAATAAGCGGGAAACTGTTTTTA. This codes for CTSSEGISGKLFL.

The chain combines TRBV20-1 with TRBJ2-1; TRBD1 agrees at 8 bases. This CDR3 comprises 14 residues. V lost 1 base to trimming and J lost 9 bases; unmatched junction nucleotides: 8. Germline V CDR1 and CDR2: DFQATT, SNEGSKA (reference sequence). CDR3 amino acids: CSARGQGAPSEQFF. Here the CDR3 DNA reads TGCAGTGCTAGAGGGCAGGGGGCGCCAAGTGAGCAGTTCTTC.

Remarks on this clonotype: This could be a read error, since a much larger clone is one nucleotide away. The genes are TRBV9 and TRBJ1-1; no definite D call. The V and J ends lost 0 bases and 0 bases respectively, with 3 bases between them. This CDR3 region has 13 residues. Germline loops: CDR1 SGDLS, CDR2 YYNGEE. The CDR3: CASSVAMNTEAFF. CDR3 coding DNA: TGTGCCAGCAGCGTAGCGATGAACACTGAAGCTTTCTTT.